This passage covers 17 T cell receptor beta chains from one sample sequenced in a study of blood T cell repertoires in COVID-19. Repertoires were generated with immunoSEQ multiplex PCR, while TCRdb's copy carries only in-frame clones and drops some. Among around 120,000 clones listed, approximately 90% were seen once. The sample comprised peripheral blood. Receptors were obtained from a woman over 75 with acute or convalescent COVID-19.

The chain couples TRBV28 to TRBJ1-6; TRBD1 is a possible D gene (5 bases). Germline V gene lookup returns CDR1 MDHEN and CDR2 SYDVKM. Trimming stripped 3 bases from V and 9 bases from J, with 12 bases between. This CDR3 spans 14 amino acids. CDR3 in amino acids: CASSLGGVASPLHF. CDR3 DNA: TGTGCCAGCAGTTTGGGGGGTGTTGCTTCACCCCTCCACTTT. Combining the CDR3 with reference TRBV28 and TRBJ1-6 gives the whole variable domain DVKVTQSSRYLVKRTGEKVFLECVQDMDHENMFWYRQDPGLGLRLIYFSYDVKMKEKGDIPEGYSVSREKKERFSLILESASTNQTSMYLCASSLGGVASPLHFGNGTRLTVT.

The gene calls are TRBV28 and TRBJ1-2; TRBD1 matches 11 bases. The trim removed 7 bases at V and 4 bases at J, leaving 5 bases unmatched. Germline V CDR1 and CDR2: MDHEN, SYDVKM. The CDR3 totals 14 residues. CDR3 in DNA: TGTGCCAGCAACCCGGGACAGGGGGTCTATGGCTACACCTTC. Translated: CASNPGQGVYGYTF.

The rearrangement uses TRBV5-1 and TRBJ2-3; 7 nucleotides match TRBD2. CDR1 and CDR2 (germline): SGHRS, YFSETQ. Unmatched junction bases numbered 2, after V lost 4 bases and J lost 6 bases. There are 12 residues in the CDR3. The CDR3 DNA sequence: TGCGCCAGCAGCGAACTAGCGGATACGCAGTATTTT. It translates to CASSELADTQYF.

The chain employs TRBV28 and TRBJ2-7; TRBD1 might be the D (6 bases). The V gene's germline CDR1 is MDHEN and CDR2 SYDVKM. The V end lost 5 bases, the J end lost 0 bases, and 20 bases lay between the germline ends. This CDR3 comprises 17 residues. CDR3: CASSLWGTDRRSYEQYF. Written as DNA, the CDR3 is TGTGCCAGCAGTCTGTGGGGAACCGACAGGCGCTCCTACGAGCAGTACTTC. The variable domain in full, with the rest retrieved from reference TRBV28 and TRBJ2-7, is DVKVTQSSRYLVKRTGEKVFLECVQDMDHENMFWYRQDPGLGLRLIYFSYDVKMKEKGDIPEGYSVSREKKERFSLILESASTNQTSMYLCASSLWGTDRRSYEQYFGPGTRLTVT.

V gene TRBV5-5 combines with J gene TRBJ1-3; 7 bases fit TRBD1. CDR1 SGHKS and CDR2 YYEKEE come from the germline V gene (reference sequence). Losses at the gene ends were 0 bases for V and 0 bases for J; bases not matched to a gene: 12. This CDR3 comprises 19 residues. CDR3 nucleotides: TGTGCCAGCAGCTTGGACTGGTGGGCAGGGGGTCGCTCTGGAAACACCATATATTTT. Amino acid sequence: CASSLDWWAGGRSGNTIYF.

The chain combines TRBV2 with TRBJ1-5; maybe TRBD1 (5 bases). CDR3 length equals 14 residues. V gave up 10 bases and J gave up 8 bases, with 21 bases separating them. Per germline, CDR1 SNHLY and CDR2 FYNNEI. Here the CDR3 reads CATSAQQGQEPQHF. CDR3 bases: TGTGCCACCTCGGCCCAGCAGGGCCAGGAGCCCCAGCATTTT.

This clone was counted once. The rearrangement links TRBV18 to TRBJ2-2; 9 bases map to TRBD2. CDR1 is KGHSH and CDR2 is LQKENI in the germline V gene. The CDR3 has 16 residues. V lost 0 bases and J lost 7; bases outside the gene matches: 6. Written as DNA, the CDR3 is TGTGCCAGCTCACCACCCGGGACTAGCCTAATCGGGGAGCTGTTTTTT. Protein product: CASSPPGTSLIGELFF.

The gene calls are TRBV11-2 and TRBJ2-1; the D gene is possibly TRBD2 (7 bases). The length of the CDR3 is 16 residues. The V end lost 6 bases, the J end lost 0 bases, and 15 bases lay between the germline ends. Germline V lookup: CDR1 SGHAT, CDR2 FQNNGV. CDR3 in amino acids: CASSPRGGDSYNEQFF. The CDR3 DNA sequence: TGTGCCAGCAGTCCCAGAGGGGGGGACTCCTACAATGAGCAGTTCTTC.

This clone was counted a single time. CDR3 amino acids: CAISGDRSYGYTF. The CDR3 bases are TGTGCCATCAGCGGGGACAGGAGCTATGGCTACACCTTC. This chain joins TRBV10-3 and TRBJ1-2, with 8 bases lining up with TRBD1. Germline loops: CDR1 ENHRY, CDR2 SYGVKD. The J segment lost 4 bases and the V segment lost 6 bases, leaving 4 bases of the junction unmatched. This CDR3 comprises 13 residues.

The rearrangement uses TRBV30 and TRBJ1-5; D remains unclear. Germline V gives CDR1 GTSNPN, CDR2 SVGIG (reference sequence). The CDR3 spans 14 residues. The V and J ends lost 0 bases and 4 bases respectively, with 10 bases between them. CDR3 loop: CAWSVGPGNQPQHF. Written as DNA, the CDR3 is TGTGCCTGGAGTGTGGGTCCGGGGAATCAGCCCCAGCATTTT.

The chain employs TRBV6-6 and TRBJ1-2, with D uncertain. V gave up 2 bases and J gave up 2 bases, with 6 bases separating them. The CDR3 covers 13 residues. CDR1 is MNHNY and CDR2 is SVGAGI in the germline V gene (reference sequence). CDR3: CASSYGRNYGYTF. CDR3 nucleotide sequence: TGTGCCAGCAGTTACGGCAGAAACTATGGCTACACCTTC.

The chain carries TRBV13 and TRBJ1-5; D may be TRBD1 (6 bases). Trimming left V 1 base short and J 2 bases short, with 12 bases between. CDR1 PRHDT and CDR2 FYEKMQ come from the germline V gene (reference sequence). The CDR3 has 16 residues. For the CDR3, the DNA is TGTGCCAGCAGCTTAGCAGGGGACGACGGCAATCAGCCCCAGCATTTT. Residues: CASSLAGDDGNQPQHF.

V is TRBV6-5 and J is TRBJ2-5; the match to TRBD1 covers 8 bases. This CDR3 is 15 amino acids long. The V gene's germline CDR1 is MNHEY and CDR2 SVGAGI. V was pared by 0 bases and J by 3 bases, with 3 bases of the junction left unmatched. The CDR3 bases are TGTGCCAGCAGTTACTCGACAGGGGTTGAAGAGACCCAGTACTTC. Encoded protein: CASSYSTGVEETQYF.

The gene calls are TRBV30 and TRBJ1-2; TRBD1 matches at 10 bases. This CDR3 has 15 residues. Germline loops: CDR1 GTSNPN, CDR2 SVGIG (reference sequence). Trimming at V came to 2 bases and at J to 5 bases, leaving 8 bases not matched to a gene. The CDR3 reads CAWSLQGQGRYGYTF. CDR3 coding DNA: TGTGCCTGGAGTTTACAGGGACAGGGGAGGTATGGCTACACCTTC. Complete variable domain (other parts from reference TRBV30 and TRBJ1-2): SQTIHQWPATLVQPVGSPLSLECTVEGTSNPNLYWYRQAAGRGLQLLFYSVGIGQISSEVPQNLSASRPQDRQFILSSKKLLLSDSGFYLCAWSLQGQGRYGYTFGSGTRLTVV.

This clone was recorded once. This chain uses TRBV10-2 with TRBJ2-5, with unresolved D. With 0 bases removed from V and 1 base from J, the gap between germline ends came to 6 bases. The CDR3 extends over 14 amino acids. The germline gives CDR1 WSHSY, CDR2 SAAADI. CDR3 region: CASSESRSQETQYF. The CDR3 nucleotides are TGCGCCAGCAGTGAGTCGAGGAGCCAAGAGACCCAGTACTTC.

In this sample, this clone turned up a few times. The chain has TRBV7-3 and TRBJ2-3, with 8 bases lining up with TRBD2. The CDR3 is 15 amino acids. From germline, CDR1 is SGHTA and CDR2 FQGTGA. V dropped 4 bases and J dropped 1; count of bases not matched to a gene: 4. The CDR3 region has the DNA TGTGCCAGCAGCTCCGGGACTAGGGGCACAGATACGCAGTATTTT. Its translation: CASSSGTRGTDTQYF.

The rearrangement uses TRBV3-1 (or the pseudogene TRBV3-2) and TRBJ1-1, with D perhaps matching TRBD1 (6 bases). Trimming took off 1 base at V and 0 bases at J, with 12 bases between the two ends. CDR1 and CDR2 from the germline V gene are LGHDT and YNNKEL (reference sequence). The CDR3 sequence is 16 residues long. CDR3 in amino acids: CASSQVVGALNTEAFF. The CDR3 region has the DNA TGTGCCAGCAGCCAAGTGGTGGGGGCTTTGAACACTGAAGCTTTCTTT.